This T cell receptor beta chain was retrieved from a study of blood T cell repertoires in COVID-19. Clones were sequenced by immunoSEQ multiplex PCR, and TCRdb holds only the in-frame ones, with some missing. The sample includes about 120,000 clones, 85% to 90% of them seen just once. The V gene lost 5 bases and the J gene lost 6 bases, with 11 bases spanning the gap. This CDR3 comprises 12 residues. CDR1 SGHRS and CDR2 YFSETQ come from the germline V gene. The TCR originated in a woman aged 65 to 85 with acute or convalescent COVID-19. The chain combines TRBV5-1 with TRBJ1-2; possible D gene TRBD1, 6 bases. Sequencing was done on a sample of peripheral blood. The CDR3 is CASRPTGNGYTF. Written as DNA, the CDR3 is TGCGCCAGCAGACCCACAGGGAATGGCTACACCTTC.